This TCR beta chain appears in the sequencing data of a study of cytomegalovirus exposure and HLA in healthy donors. Study results and caveats: The authors enumerated over 150 TCR beta chains as linked to cytomegalovirus. The study dropped some indistinguishable V segments, TRBV6-2 and TRBV6-3 among them.

In the PCR, 60 Vbeta and 13 Jbeta primers were used. TCRdb keeps only in-frame clones here, not all; method: immunoSEQ multiplex PCR. The sample records approximately 150,000 clones, 68% being singletons. This CDR3 has 16 amino acids. V lost 0 bases, J lost 1 base, and 2 bases stayed unmatched. Germline CDR1 reads SGHNT; CDR2 reads YYREEE (reference sequence). This clone has a handful of counts. Its antigen is still unknown. The rearrangement links TRBV5-4 to TRBJ1-5, with 9 bases lining up with TRBD1. The clonotype comes from a man aged 50 or older in good health and CMV-seronegative. Sequencing was performed on PBMCs. DNA of the CDR3: TGTGCCAGCAGCTTGGCGGGACAGGGCAGCAATCAGCCCCAGCATTTT. Protein product: CASSLAGQGSNQPQHF. Drawing the rest from reference TRBV5-4 and TRBJ1-5, the complete variable domain is ETGVTQSPTHLIKTRGQQVTLRCSSQSGHNTVSWYQQALGQGPQFIFQYYREEENGRGNFPPRFSGLQFPNYSSELNVNALELDDSALYLCASSLAGQGSNQPQHFGDGTRLSIL.